This T cell receptor (beta chain) was identified during a study of T cells expressing NK-cell markers. TCRdb processed the 5' RACE reads again and assigns one entry to each CDR3 protein, with no DNA. This table holds 350,000 to 400,000 distinct CDR3 sequences. Germline lookup yields CDR1 SEHNR and CDR2 FQNEAQ (reference sequence). This CDR3 spans 12 amino acids. The chain joins TRBV7-9 to TRBJ2-1; TCRdb names TRBD1, which stays unverified in the absence of DNA. The TCR was taken from a woman aged 50 to 60 in good health. What was sequenced was blood T cells: a sorted CD56 or NKG2C T cell subset, CD4+ or CD8+ T cells, or bulk PBMC T cells (not recorded which). The CDR3 is CASSPIPGGRFF.